This T cell receptor (beta chain) was sequenced in a study of CXCR3-negative and CXCR3-positive naive CD8 T cells (dated by TCRdb to the late 2010s). Background on the whole study: In total, around 150 million TRB reads were obtained, or roughly 1.5 +/- 0.3 million reads per library. TRBV-TRBJ cluster analysis included naive subsets from a handful of donors and memory cells from 3 donors. Diversity and physicochemical repertoire analyses were performed on about a dozen donors pooled from two independent experiments. The investigation overall reported the following: Repertoire diversity was comparably high in both naive subsets but much lower in memory CD8+ T cells. TRBV-TRBJ usage was similar between naive CXCR3-negative and CXCR3-positive cells from the same donor, while memory cells showed distinct patterns. TRB CDR3s from CXCR3-positive naive cells showed higher hydrophobicity (lower Kidera factor 4), lower energy, and higher strength and volume indices than CXCR3-negative naive cells. Freshly isolated PBMCs were used for most assays because CXCR3 expression partially decreased after cryopreservation. Surface CD5, linked to self-reactivity in mice, was comparable between naive subsets; TCR interaction strength was therefore also inferred from TRB CDR3 physicochemical properties.

Sequencer: NextSeq 550. The Human TCR Profiling Kit (MiLaboratory) was used to make UMI-labeled 5' RACE TRB cDNA libraries. The full amount of extracted RNA was used for cDNA synthesis, and the full amount of resulting cDNA was used for PCR amplification. Libraries were prepared in parallel using an identical number of PCR cycles. In the source study's methods: With a requirement of at least two reads per UMI, MIGEC and MiXCR extracted about 52,000 +/- 9,100 unique UMI-labeled TRB cDNA molecules per library. On average, about 40,000 +/- 10,000 functional in-frame TRB CDR3 nucleotide clonotypes lacking stop codons were found per library. Diversity metrics, including normalized Shannon-Wiener and Chao1, were computed in VDJtools after downsampling to 5000 UMI-labeled TRB molecules per sample. For the central five CDR3 residues, VDJtools calculated physicochemical properties weighted by clonotype size, namely interaction energy, strength, volume and Kidera factor 4. Through TCRdb reprocessing, the reads give one entry per CDR3 protein sequence; DNA is omitted. The V and J calls come from TCRdb's annotation, not from the publication. The sample table holds some 66,000 distinct CDR3 sequences. The ten largest clones capture approximately 1.5% of the sample.

From the cysteine through the phenylalanine, the CDR3 covers 15 amino acids. DNA was not recorded. CDR1 and CDR2 (ENHRY, SYGVKD) derive from the germline V gene. Each CD8+ T cell subset was flow-sorted in triplicate, with over 250,000 cells per subset placed directly into RLT lysis buffer. To exclude memory contaminants, naive CD8+ T cells were stringently defined as CD45RO-CCR7+CD27+CD95-. Peripheral blood mononuclear cells were isolated from buffy coats by standard density gradient centrifugation. Naive CXCR3-negative and CXCR3-positive CD8+ T cells were flow-sorted using a FACSAria III. Total RNA was extracted from sorted cells using an RNeasy Mini Kit. Regarding this clonotype: Its recognized antigen is unknown.

This clonotype was obtained from a human donor in good health. Some clones in this sample may be carry-over from other donors' samples. The chain employs TRBV10-3 and TRBJ2-1. Sequenced: naive CXCR3- CD8+ T cells from blood. What the cell subset or site label conveys for this sample: CD45RO-CCR7+CD27+CD95- naive CD8+ T cells lacking CXCR3 (TNR3-). The CDR3 region: CAISEVGGSYNEQFF.